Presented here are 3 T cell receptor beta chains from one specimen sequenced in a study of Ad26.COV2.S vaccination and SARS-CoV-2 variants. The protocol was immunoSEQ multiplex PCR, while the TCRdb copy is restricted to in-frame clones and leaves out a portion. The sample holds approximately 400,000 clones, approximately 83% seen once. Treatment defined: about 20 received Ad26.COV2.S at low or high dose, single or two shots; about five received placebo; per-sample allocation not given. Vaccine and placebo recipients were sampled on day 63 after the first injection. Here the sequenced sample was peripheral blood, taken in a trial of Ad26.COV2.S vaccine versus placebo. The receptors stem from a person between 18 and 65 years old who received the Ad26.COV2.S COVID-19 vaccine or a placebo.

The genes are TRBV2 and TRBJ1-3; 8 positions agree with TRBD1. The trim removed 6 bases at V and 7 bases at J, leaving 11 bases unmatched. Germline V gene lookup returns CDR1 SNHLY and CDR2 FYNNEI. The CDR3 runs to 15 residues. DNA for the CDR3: TGTGCCAGCAGCCCCGGGGACAGGATCGGGAACACCATATATTTT. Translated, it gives CASSPGDRIGNTIYF.

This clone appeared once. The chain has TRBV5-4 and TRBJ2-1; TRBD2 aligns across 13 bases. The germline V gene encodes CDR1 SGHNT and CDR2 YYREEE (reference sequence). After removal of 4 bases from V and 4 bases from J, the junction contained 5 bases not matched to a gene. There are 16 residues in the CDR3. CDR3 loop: CASSPGLAGLYNEQFF. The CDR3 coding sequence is TGTGCCAGCAGCCCGGGACTAGCGGGGCTATACAATGAGCAGTTCTTC.

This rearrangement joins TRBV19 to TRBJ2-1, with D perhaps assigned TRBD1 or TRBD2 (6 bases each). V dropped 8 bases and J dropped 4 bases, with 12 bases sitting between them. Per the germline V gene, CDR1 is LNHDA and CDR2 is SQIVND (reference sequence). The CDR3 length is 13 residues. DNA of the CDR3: TGTGCCAGTGGAGGGACACCGTACAATGAGCAGTTCTTC. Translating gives CASGGTPYNEQFF.